This T cell receptor beta chain was observed in a study of OX40 agonist ivuxolimab in advanced cancers. Overall study context: It was ivuxolimab, an agonistic anti-OX40 (CD134) antibody, that patients were treated with. Ivuxolimab was administered intravenously to patients at 0.01 to 10 mg/kg every 2 weeks.

Measured with immunoSEQ multiplex PCR; TCRdb has only the in-frame clones, and not every one. The sample lists tens of thousands of clones; roughly nine tenths were seen once. The CDR3 has 15 residues. Regarding the study as a whole: Nonresponders included some who also had low normalized T-cell clonal expansion. Fewer expanded clones were found on average in CD4+ than in CD8+ T cells.

This clone was observed a few times. No antigen is known for it. The receptor was isolated from an adult with an advanced solid tumor such as melanoma, head and neck, liver or kidney cancer. The sample here was CD4+ or CD8+ T cells sorted from blood, taken in a trial of the OX40 agonist ivuxolimab. The chain couples TRBV1 to TRBJ1-2. TRBV1 is annotated as a pseudogene. DNA of the CDR3: TGCACCAGCAGCCATCCTAATGGGACTAACTATGGCTACACCTTC. Encoded protein: CTSSHPNGTNYGYTF.